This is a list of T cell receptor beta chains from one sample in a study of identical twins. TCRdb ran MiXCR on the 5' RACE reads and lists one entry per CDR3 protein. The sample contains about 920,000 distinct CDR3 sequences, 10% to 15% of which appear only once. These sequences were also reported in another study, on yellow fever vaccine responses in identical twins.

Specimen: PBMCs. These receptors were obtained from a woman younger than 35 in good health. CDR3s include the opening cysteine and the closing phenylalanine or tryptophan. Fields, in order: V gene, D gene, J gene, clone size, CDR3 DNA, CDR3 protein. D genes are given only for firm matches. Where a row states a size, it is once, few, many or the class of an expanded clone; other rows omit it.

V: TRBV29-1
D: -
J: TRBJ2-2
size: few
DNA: TGCAGCGTTGAAGAGGCTGGTGAGGAGCTGTTTTTT
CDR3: CSVEEAGEELFF

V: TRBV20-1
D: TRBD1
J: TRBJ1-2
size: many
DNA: TGCAGTGCTAGCTCCGACAGGGGGATGAACTATGGCTACACCTTC
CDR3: CSASSDRGMNYGYTF

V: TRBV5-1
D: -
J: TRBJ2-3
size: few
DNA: TGCGCCAGCAGCCAGGGCCCTACGCAGTATTTT
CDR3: CASSQGPTQYF

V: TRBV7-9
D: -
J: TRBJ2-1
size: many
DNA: TGTGCCAGCAGCGTGCCCCGGGGGCCATGGAATGAGCAGTTCTTC
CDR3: CASSVPRGPWNEQFF

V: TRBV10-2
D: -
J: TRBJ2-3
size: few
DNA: TGCGCCAGCAGTGAGTGGGACCTCAAAGCGACAGATACGCAGTATTTT
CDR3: CASSEWDLKATDTQYF

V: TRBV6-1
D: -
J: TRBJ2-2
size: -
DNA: TGTGCCAGCAAAGAAGATTTAAACACCTGGGAGCTGTTTTTT
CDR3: CASKEDLNTWELFF

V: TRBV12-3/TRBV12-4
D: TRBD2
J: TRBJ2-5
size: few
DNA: TGTGCCAGCAGTTTGGGTAGCGGGAGGGCTGGGGAGACCCAGTACTTC
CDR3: CASSLGSGRAGETQYF

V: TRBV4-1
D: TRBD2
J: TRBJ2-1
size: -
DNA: TGCGCCAGCAGCCTAAGACTAGCGGGAGTCGGATTTGAGCAGTTCTTC
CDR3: CASSLRLAGVGFEQFF

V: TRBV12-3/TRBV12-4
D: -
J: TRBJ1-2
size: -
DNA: TGTGCCAGCAGTTTAGCGGAGGGCGGGGGCTACACCTTC
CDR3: CASSLAEGGGYTF

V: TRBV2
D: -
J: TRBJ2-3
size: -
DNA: TGTGCCAGCAGCGGGGACCCTACCCAGGGGCGTACTAGCACAGATACGCAGTATTTT
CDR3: CASSGDPTQGRTSTDTQYF

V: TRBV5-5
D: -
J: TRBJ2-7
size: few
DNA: TGTGCCAGCAGCTGGGCCCTGGACAGCTCCTACGAGCAGTACTTC
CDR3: CASSWALDSSYEQYF

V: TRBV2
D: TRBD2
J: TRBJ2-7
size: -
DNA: TGTGCCAGCAGAAACAGCGGGAGAACCTACGAGCAGTACTTC
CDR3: CASRNSGRTYEQYF

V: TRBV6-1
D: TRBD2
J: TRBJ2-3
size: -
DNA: TGTGCCAGCTCTGGCTATAGCGGGACATCCACAGATACGCAGTATTTT
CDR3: CASSGYSGTSTDTQYF

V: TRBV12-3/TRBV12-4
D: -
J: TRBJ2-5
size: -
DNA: TGTGCCAGCAGCGTGCGGGCCACACAAGAGACCCAGTACTTC
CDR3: CASSVRATQETQYF

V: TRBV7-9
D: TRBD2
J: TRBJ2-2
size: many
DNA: TGTGCCAGCAGCCTAGGACTAGCGGCCACCGGGGAGCTGTTTTTT
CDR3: CASSLGLAATGELFF

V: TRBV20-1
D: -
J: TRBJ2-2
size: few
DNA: TGCAGTGCTAGCCGAGGTGGGACTCCTAACACCGGGGAGCTGTTTTTT
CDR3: CSASRGGTPNTGELFF

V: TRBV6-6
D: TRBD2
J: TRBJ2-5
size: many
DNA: TGTGCCAGCAGTACTAGCGGGGGAGAGACCCAGTACTTC
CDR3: CASSTSGGETQYF

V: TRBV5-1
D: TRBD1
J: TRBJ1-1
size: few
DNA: TGCGCCAGCAGCTTTCACAGGGGGGGCACTGAAGCTTTCTTT
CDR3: CASSFHRGGTEAFF

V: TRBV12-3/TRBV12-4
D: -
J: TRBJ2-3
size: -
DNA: TGTGCCAGCAGTCTGATGTTGGGCACAGATACGCAGTATTTT
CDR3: CASSLMLGTDTQYF

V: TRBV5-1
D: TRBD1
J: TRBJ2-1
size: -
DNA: TGCGCCAGCAGCAAGGGACAGAGTACCTACAATGAGCAGTTCTTC
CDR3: CASSKGQSTYNEQFF

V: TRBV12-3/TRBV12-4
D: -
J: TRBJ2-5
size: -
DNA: TGTGCCAGCAGTTTGAGGGGCGAGGGAGGAGAGACCCAGTACTTC
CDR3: CASSLRGEGGETQYF

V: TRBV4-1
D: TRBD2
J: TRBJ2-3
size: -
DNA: TGCGCCAGCAGCCAACCCCCTAGCGGGGGACACACAGATACGCAGTATTTT
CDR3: CASSQPPSGGHTDTQYF

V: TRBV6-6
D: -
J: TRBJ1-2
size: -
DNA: TGTGCCAGCAGTTCTGTACAGACTGCTAACTATGGCTACACCTTC
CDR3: CASSSVQTANYGYTF

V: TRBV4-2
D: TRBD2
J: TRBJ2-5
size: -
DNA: TGTGCCAGCAGCCAAGGGAGGGCTAGCGGGAGAGAGACCCAGTACTTC
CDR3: CASSQGRASGRETQYF

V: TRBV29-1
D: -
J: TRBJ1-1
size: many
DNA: TGCAGCGTTGGGTGGGGGGGGCGATCCACTGAAGCTTTCTTT
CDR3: CSVGWGGRSTEAFF